This TCR beta chain comes out of a study of graft-versus-host responses after intestinal transplantation. In the study overall: Every transplant recipient was induced with anti-thymocyte globulin, then maintained on tacrolimus and steroids for two to four years. Study observations and caveats: Peak circulating GvH clone levels tracked with early post-transplant HvG declines. Patients who carried graft-donor T cell macrochimerism also had high graft-versus-host to host-versus-graft clonal ratios in their allografts. The marrow of recipients harbored GvH clones, and ileum or blood showed some of them first.

A note on this clone: The antigen remains undetermined.

CDR1 and CDR2 from the germline V gene are SGHRS and YFSETQ. V was shortened by 3 bases and J by 5 bases, with 9 bases between the two germline ends. CDR3 length equals 12 residues. The repertoire was sequenced with immunoSEQ multiplex PCR; TCRdb's copy has only in-frame clones and lacks some. The sample consists of 81,000 or so clones, just under 95% of them appearing once. V and J are TRBV5-1 and TRBJ2-7, with D unresolved. The sample here was unstimulated CD8+ T cells sorted from spleen or lymph node cells, taken before transplant. The receptor was isolated from a human donor who was the organ donor for an intestinal transplant. In DNA, the CDR3 is TGCGCCAGCAGCTCAGGTGGTCACGAGCAGTACTTC. Encoded protein: CASSSGGHEQYF.